The T cell receptor beta chain described here comes from a study of graft-versus-host responses after intestinal transplantation. Broader study findings: Those patients showing graft-donor T cell macrochimerism displayed high graft-versus-host to host-versus-graft clonal ratios in allografts.

Generated by immunoSEQ multiplex PCR, the TCRdb table keeps only in-frame clones and is missing some. The data contain some 20,000 clones, around 72% of them singletons. In regard to this clone: The target antigen is unknown.

The V end lost 2 bases, the J end lost 1 base, and 5 bases lay between the germline ends. Germline V gene lookup returns CDR1 ENHRY and CDR2 SYGVKD. The CDR3 has 13 amino acids. Intraepithelial lymphocytes and lamina propria lymphocytes were released through processing of graft tissue. The sequences come from ileum tissue, collected approximately three weeks after intestinal transplant. The receptor was isolated from a human patient who received an intestinal transplant, so some T cells may come from the graft donor. This rearrangement joins TRBV10-3 to TRBJ1-1; D unresolved. The CDR3 loop is CAISETANTEAFF. The CDR3 DNA sequence: TGTGCCATCAGTGAGACAGCGAACACTGAAGCTTTCTTT.